A single sample is the source of the 7 T cell receptor beta chains below, sequenced in a study of human T cells and chemical hapten exposure. This sample's time point: patch test 1, 2 weeks after DPC sensitization. Documented treatment: therapeutic diphenylcyclopropenone sensitization with weekly scalp DPC. MiXCR, run by TCRdb on the RACE reads, gives a single entry per CDR3 protein. The data contain 150,000 to 200,000 distinct CDR3 sequences, around 13% of them singletons. This material consisted of whole blood, taken in connection with sensitization to the hapten diphenylcyclopropenone (DPC). These receptor sequences come from a woman in her 30s with alopecia areata. Some clones in this sample may be carry-over from other donors' samples.

The J gene is TRBJ2-1, the V gene TRBV4-1; D is unresolved. The CDR3 has 15 amino acids. Trimming took off 5 bases at V and 3 bases at J, with 14 bases between the two ends. CDR1 and CDR2 from the germline V gene are MGHRA and YSYEKL. The CDR3 DNA reads TGCGCCAGCAGCTTCGCAGAGGACCACTACAATGAGCAGTTCTTC. It translates to CASSFAEDHYNEQFF.

The chain couples TRBV24-1 to TRBJ2-1, with a weak D call TRBD2 (6 bases). The V and J ends lost 1 base and 7 bases respectively, with 10 bases between them. Germline V CDR1 and CDR2: KGHDR, SFDVKD. The CDR3 spans 14 residues. CDR3 sequence reads: CATSDFVGGNEQFF. In DNA, the CDR3 is TGTGCCACCAGTGATTTTGTTGGGGGGAATGAGCAGTTCTTC.

This clonotype has at least ten counts. This chain connects TRBV29-1 to TRBJ2-1; 7 nucleotides match TRBD1. The CDR3 loop spans 13 amino acids. Per germline, CDR1 SQVTM and CDR2 ANQGSEA. With V trimmed by 3 bases and J by 6 bases, 5 bases remained unmatched. The CDR3, as DNA: TGCAGCGTTGACCCCAGGGGGTCCAATGAGCAGTTCTTC. This codes for CSVDPRGSNEQFF.

J is TRBJ1-4 and V is TRBV6-5; 7 bases line up with TRBD1. Germline V gives CDR1 MNHEY, CDR2 SVGAGI. The V gene end was trimmed by 5 bases and the J gene end by 8 bases; junction bases not matched to a gene: 8. This CDR3 comprises 14 residues. The CDR3 DNA is TGTGCCAGCAGTGTGAGGGGGCTAGGGGAAAAACTGTTTTTT. It is translated as CASSVRGLGEKLFF.

This clonotype was found a few times. The chain recombines TRBV21-1 with TRBJ2-7; TRBD2, the table's D call, lacks a check against the DNA. TRBV21-1 is tagged as a pseudogene. CDR3 length equals 14 residues. The CDR3 sequence is CASSKRSGEDEQYF. CDR3 DNA sequence: TGTGCCAGCAGCAAACGGTCCGGGGAGGACGAGCAGTACTTC.

This clonotype was seen only a few times. CDR3 protein: CASRSRGQGSNQPQHF. Here the CDR3 DNA reads TGTGCCAGCCGAAGCCGGGGGCAGGGGAGCAATCAGCCCCAGCATTTT. V and J are TRBV6-6 and TRBJ1-5; D perhaps matches TRBD1 (6 bases). V was shortened by 8 bases and J by 1 base, with 18 bases between the two germline ends. The CDR3 is 16 amino acids. CDR1 and CDR2 from the germline V gene are MNHNY and SVGAGI (reference sequence).

Many counts were recorded for this clonotype. The chain uses TRBV2 and TRBJ2-7, with 7 bases identical to TRBD1. J was trimmed by 0 bases and V by 10 bases; bases with no gene match: 9. Per germline, CDR1 SNHLY and CDR2 FYNNEI. CDR3 length: 14 residues. CDR3 nucleotides: TGTGCCACACGACAGGGAAGGGACTCCTACGAGCAGTACTTC. Amino acids: CATRQGRDSYEQYF.